This T cell receptor (beta chain) was documented in a study of blood T cell repertoires in COVID-19. The repertoire was sequenced with immunoSEQ multiplex PCR; TCRdb's copy has only in-frame clones and lacks some. Among about 350,000 clones listed, roughly 90% were seen once. In germline, CDR1 is SGHDT, CDR2 YYEEEE. The CDR3 extends over 15 amino acids. Trimming shortened V by 0 bases and J by 10 bases, and 14 bases separated the two germline ends. Seattle participants joined during active infection and were tracked over time. The specimen was peripheral blood. This clonotype originated in a young man with COVID-19, enrolled during active disease. The chain is built from TRBV5-6 and TRBJ1-6; TRBD1 is a possible D gene (6 bases). CDR3 coding DNA: TGTGCCAGCAGCTTGGGTGCAGGGGTCGGCTCACCCCTCCACTTT. Translated: CASSLGAGVGSPLHF. Full variable domain (remainder filled in from reference TRBV5-6 and TRBJ1-6): DAGVTQSPTHLIKTRGQQVTLRCSPKSGHDTVSWYQQALGQGPQFIFQYYEEEERQRGNFPDRFSGHQFPNYSSELNVNALLLGDSALYLCASSLGAGVGSPLHFGNGTRLTVT.